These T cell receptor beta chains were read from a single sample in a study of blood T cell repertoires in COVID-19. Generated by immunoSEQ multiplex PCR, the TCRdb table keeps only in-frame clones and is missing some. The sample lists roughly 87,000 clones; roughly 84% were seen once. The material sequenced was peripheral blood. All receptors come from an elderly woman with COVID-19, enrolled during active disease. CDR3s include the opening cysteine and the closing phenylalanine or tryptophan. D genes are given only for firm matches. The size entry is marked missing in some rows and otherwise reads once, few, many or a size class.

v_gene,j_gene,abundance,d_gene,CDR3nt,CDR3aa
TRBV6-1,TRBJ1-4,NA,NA,TGTGCCAGCAGTGAGGGATCGGGGAATGAAAAACTGTTTTTT,CASSEGSGNEKLFF
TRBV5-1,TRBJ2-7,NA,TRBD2,TGCGCCAGCAGCTTAGGACTAGCGGGAGTCGAGCAGTACTTC,CASSLGLAGVEQYF
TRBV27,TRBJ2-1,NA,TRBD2,TGTGCCAGCAGTTTAGTCCCATGGACTAGCGGGAGTAACTACAATGAGCAGTTCTTC,CASSLVPWTSGSNYNEQFF
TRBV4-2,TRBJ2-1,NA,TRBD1,TGTGCCAGCAGCAGGACAGGGGGCCCCAAATACGGCTACAATGAGCAGTTCTTC,CASSRTGGPKYGYNEQFF
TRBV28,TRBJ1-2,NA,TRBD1,TGTGCCAGCAGCCCCTGGACAGGTGGGGGCTACACCTTC,CASSPWTGGGYTF
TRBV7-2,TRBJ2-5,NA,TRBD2,TGTGCCAGCAACCCGGGACTAGCGGAAGAGACCCAGTACTTC,CASNPGLAEETQYF
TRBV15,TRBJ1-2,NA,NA,TGTGCCACCAGCAGAGATAATCGGGCAGGGAACTATGGCTACACCTTC,CATSRDNRAGNYGYTF
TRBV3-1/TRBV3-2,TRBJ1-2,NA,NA,TGTGCCAGCAGCCAAGGGTCGGGAGGCGGTCTTGGCTACACCTTC,CASSQGSGGGLGYTF
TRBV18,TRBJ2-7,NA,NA,TGTGCCAGCTCACCAGGGGCAGGGGGGTACGAGCAGTACTTC,CASSPGAGGYEQYF
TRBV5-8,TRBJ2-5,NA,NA,TGTGCCAGCAGCTTTCCCGGGGTGGAGACCCAGTACTTC,CASSFPGVETQYF
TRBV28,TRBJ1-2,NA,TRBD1,TGTGCCAGCAGTCTAGGGGGCGCGAGCTATGGCTACACCTTC,CASSLGGASYGYTF
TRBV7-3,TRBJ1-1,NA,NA,TGTGCCAGCAGCTTACACAGGGACACTGAAGCTTTCTTT,CASSLHRDTEAFF
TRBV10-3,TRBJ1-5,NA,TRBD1,TGTGCCATCAGCCCAGGGACAGGGGGCGTTCAGCCCCAGCATTTT,CAISPGTGGVQPQHF
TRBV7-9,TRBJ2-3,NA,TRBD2,TGTGCCAGCAGCCCCAGGGAAGGTAGCGGGAGAGGTACGCAGTATTTT,CASSPREGSGRGTQYF
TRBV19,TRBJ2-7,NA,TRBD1,TGTGCCAGTAGACGACAGGGGGCCTCCTACGAGCAGTACTTC,CASRRQGASYEQYF
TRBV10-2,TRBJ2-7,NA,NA,TGCGCCAGCAGTGATTTAGTTTTTGAGCAGTACTTC,CASSDLVFEQYF
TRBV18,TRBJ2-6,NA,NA,TGTGCCAGCTCAAAACAGGGTGCTGGGGCCAACGTCCTGACTTTC,CASSKQGAGANVLTF
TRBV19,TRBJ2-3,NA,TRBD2,TGTGCCAGTAGTAAAACTAGCGGGGGCGGCACAGATACGCAGTATTTT,CASSKTSGGGTDTQYF
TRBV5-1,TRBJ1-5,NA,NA,TGCGCCAGCAGCTTGACAGGGCGCAATCAGCCCCAGCATTTT,CASSLTGRNQPQHF
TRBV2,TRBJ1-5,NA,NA,TGTGCCAGCAGCCCAAGGACAGAAAACCAGAATCAGCCCCAGCATTTT,CASSPRTENQNQPQHF
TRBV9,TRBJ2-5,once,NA,TGTGCCAGCAGCGTAGCCCTCGAAGAGACCCAGTACTTC,CASSVALEETQYF
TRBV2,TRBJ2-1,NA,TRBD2,TGTGCCAGCAGTGGGACCGGGACTAGCGTTTGGGAGCAGTTCTTC,CASSGTGTSVWEQFF
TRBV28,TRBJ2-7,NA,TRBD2,TGTGCCAGCAGCCCCCTGACTAGCGGGAGTCCCTTCTCCTACGAGCAGTACTTC,CASSPLTSGSPFSYEQYF
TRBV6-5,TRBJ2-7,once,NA,TGTGCCAGCAGCGGGACAAAGACCTACGAGCAGTACTTC,CASSGTKTYEQYF
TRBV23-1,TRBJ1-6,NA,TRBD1,TGCGCCAGTATTCCGGGGACAGGTACGAATTCACCCCTCCACTTT,CASIPGTGTNSPLHF
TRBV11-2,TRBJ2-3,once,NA,TGTGCCAGCAGCTTATCGTTTGCAGGGACAGATACGCAGTATTTT,CASSLSFAGTDTQYF
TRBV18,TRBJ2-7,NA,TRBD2,TGTGCCAGCTCACCTACCGGGACTAGCGGGGCGAACCGCTACGAGCAGTACTTC,CASSPTGTSGANRYEQYF
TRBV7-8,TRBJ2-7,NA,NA,TGTGCCAGCAGCCTCAGGGGACCCTACGAGCAGTACTTC,CASSLRGPYEQYF
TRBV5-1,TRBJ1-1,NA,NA,TGCGCCACCCAGCTCAGGGAGGACACTGAAGCTTTCTTT,CATQLREDTEAFF
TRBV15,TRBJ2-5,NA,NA,TGTGCCACCAGCAGAGATCCAGGGTTGGAGACCCAGTACTTC,CATSRDPGLETQYF
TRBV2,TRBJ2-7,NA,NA,TGTGCCAGCAGTCGGGAAGTGGGGGAGCAGTACTTC,CASSREVGEQYF
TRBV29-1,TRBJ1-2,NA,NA,TGCAGCGCCGTCGAGGGCGCCTATGGCTACACCTTC,CSAVEGAYGYTF
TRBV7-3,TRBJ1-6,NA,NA,TGTGCCAGCAGCTTCGCCCCGCGGAGCTCACCCCTCCACTTT,CASSFAPRSSPLHF
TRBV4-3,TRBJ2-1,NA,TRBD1,TGCGCCAGCAGCCAAGAGAGCAGGGGGTTGTATGAGCAGTTCTTC,CASSQESRGLYEQFF